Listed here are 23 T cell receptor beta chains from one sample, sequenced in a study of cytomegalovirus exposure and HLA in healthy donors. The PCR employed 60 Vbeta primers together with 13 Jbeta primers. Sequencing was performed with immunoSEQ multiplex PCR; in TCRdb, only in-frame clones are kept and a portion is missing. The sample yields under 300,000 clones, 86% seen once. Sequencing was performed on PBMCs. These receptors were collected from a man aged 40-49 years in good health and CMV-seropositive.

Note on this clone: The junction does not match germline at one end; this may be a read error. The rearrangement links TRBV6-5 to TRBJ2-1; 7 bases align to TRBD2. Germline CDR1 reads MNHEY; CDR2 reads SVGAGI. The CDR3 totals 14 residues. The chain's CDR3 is CASSYFSGFNEQFF. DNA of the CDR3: TGTGCCAGCAGCTACTTTAGCGGGTTCAATGAGCAGTTCTTC.

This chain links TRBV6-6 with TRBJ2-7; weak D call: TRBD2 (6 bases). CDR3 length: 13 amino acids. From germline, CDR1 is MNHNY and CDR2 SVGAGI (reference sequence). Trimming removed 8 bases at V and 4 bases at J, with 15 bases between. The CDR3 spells CASRTLAKYEQYF. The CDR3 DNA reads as TGTGCCAGCCGTACCCTAGCGAAGTACGAGCAGTACTTC.

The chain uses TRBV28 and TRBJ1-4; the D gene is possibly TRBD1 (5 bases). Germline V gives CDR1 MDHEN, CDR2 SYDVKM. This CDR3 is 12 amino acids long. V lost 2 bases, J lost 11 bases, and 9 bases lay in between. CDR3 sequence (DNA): TGTGCCAGCAGTTTAGGGGAGGGGAAACTGTTTTTT. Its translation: CASSLGEGKLFF.

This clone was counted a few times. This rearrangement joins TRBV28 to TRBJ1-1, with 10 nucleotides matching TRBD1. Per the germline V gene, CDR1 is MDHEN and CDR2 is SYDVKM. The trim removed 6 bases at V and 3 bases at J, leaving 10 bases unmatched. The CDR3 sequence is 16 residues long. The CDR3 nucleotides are TGTGCCAGCAGGCAGAAGTGGGGGACAGGGGACACTGAAGCTTTCTTT. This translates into CASRQKWGTGDTEAFF.

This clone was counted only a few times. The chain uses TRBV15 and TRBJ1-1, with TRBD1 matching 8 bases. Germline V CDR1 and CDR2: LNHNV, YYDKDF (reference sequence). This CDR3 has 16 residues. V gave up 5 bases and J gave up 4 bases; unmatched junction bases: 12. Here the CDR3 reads CATSPPRTGSGTEAFF. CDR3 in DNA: TGTGCCACCAGCCCACCAAGGACAGGGTCGGGCACTGAAGCTTTCTTT.

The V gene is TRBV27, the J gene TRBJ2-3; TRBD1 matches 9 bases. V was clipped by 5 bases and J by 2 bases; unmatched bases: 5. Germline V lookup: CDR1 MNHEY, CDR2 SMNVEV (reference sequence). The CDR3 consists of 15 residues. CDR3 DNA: TGTGCCAGCAGTCCCGGGACAGGGTACACAGATACGCAGTATTTT. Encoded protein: CASSPGTGYTDTQYF.

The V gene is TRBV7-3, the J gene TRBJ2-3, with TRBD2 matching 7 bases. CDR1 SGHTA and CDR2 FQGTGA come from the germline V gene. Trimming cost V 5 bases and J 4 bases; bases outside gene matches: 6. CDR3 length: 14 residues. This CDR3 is CASSPSAGADTQYF. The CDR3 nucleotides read TGTGCCAGCAGCCCAAGCGCGGGAGCAGATACGCAGTATTTT.

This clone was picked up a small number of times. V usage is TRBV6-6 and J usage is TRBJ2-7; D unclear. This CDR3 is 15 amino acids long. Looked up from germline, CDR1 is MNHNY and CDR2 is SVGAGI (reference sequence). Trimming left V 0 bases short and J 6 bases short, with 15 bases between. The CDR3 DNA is TGTGCCAGCAGTTACTCTAACCCTATTCCTACCGAGCAGTACTTC. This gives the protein CASSYSNPIPTEQYF.

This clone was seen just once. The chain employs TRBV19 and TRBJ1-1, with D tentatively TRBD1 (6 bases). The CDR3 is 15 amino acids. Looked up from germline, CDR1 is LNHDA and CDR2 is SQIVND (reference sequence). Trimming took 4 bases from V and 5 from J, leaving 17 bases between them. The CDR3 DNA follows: TGTGCCAGTAGTAGAACAACCGCAGGGGTTACTGAAGCTTTCTTT. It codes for CASSRTTAGVTEAFF.

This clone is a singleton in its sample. CDR3 protein: CASSAGPGGNQPQHF. The DNA of the CDR3 is TGTGCCAGCAGCGCGGGCCCCGGAGGCAATCAGCCCCAGCATTTT. The genes are TRBV13 and TRBJ1-5; D call uncertain. CDR3 length: 15 residues. Between the trimmed V and J ends, which lost 5 bases and 2 bases, there was a span of 13 bases. The V gene's germline CDR1 is PRHDT and CDR2 FYEKMQ (reference sequence).

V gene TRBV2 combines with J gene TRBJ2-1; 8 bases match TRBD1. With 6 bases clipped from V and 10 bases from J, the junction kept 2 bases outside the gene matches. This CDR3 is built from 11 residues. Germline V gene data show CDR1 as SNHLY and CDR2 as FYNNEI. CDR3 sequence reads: CASRQGDEQFF. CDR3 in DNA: TGTGCCAGCAGACAGGGGGACGAGCAGTTCTTC.

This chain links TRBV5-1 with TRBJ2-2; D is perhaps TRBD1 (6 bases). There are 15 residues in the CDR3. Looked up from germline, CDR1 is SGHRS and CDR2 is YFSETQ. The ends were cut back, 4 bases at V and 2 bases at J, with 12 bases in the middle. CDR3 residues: CASSLPDRNTGELFF. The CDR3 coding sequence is TGCGCCAGCAGCCTTCCGGACAGAAACACCGGGGAGCTGTTTTTT.

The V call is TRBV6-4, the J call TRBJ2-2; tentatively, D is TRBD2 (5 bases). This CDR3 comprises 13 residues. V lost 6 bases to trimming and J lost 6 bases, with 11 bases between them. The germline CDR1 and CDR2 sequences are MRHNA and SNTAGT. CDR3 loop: CASSQDWAGELFF. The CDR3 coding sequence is TGTGCCAGCAGCCAGGACTGGGCCGGGGAGCTGTTTTTT.

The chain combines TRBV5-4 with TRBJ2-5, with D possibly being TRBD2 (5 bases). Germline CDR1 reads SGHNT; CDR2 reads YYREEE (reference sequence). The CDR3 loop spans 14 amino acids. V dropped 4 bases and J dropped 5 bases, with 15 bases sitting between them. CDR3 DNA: TGTGCCAGCAGCCCAAACTCGGGGAGCGAGACCCAGTACTTC. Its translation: CASSPNSGSETQYF.

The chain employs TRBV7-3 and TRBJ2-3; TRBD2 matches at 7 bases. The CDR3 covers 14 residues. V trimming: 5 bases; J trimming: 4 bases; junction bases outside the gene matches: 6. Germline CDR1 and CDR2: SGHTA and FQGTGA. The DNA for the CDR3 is TGTGCCAGCAGCCCGGGCCGGGGGGCAGATACGCAGTATTTT. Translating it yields CASSPGRGADTQYF.

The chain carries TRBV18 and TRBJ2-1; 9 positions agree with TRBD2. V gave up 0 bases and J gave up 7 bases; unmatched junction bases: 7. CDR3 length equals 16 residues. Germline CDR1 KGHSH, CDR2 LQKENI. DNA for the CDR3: TGTGCCAGCTCACCACCGGTGATAGCGGGAGTAAATGAGCAGTTCTTC. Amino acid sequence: CASSPPVIAGVNEQFF. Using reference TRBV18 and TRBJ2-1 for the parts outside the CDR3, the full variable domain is NAGVMQNPRHLVRRRGQEARLRCSPMKGHSHVYWYRQLPEEGLKFMVYLQKENIIDESGMPKERFSAEFPKEGPSILRIQQVVRGDSAAYFCASSPPVIAGVNEQFFGPGTRLTVL.

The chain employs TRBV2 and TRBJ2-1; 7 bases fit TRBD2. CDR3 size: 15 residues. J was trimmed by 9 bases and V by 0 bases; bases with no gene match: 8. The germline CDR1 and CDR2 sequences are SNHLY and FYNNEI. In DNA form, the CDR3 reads TGTGCCAGCAGTGAAGCGGGAGGGCCCCGGGGTGAGCAGTTCTTC. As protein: CASSEAGGPRGEQFF.

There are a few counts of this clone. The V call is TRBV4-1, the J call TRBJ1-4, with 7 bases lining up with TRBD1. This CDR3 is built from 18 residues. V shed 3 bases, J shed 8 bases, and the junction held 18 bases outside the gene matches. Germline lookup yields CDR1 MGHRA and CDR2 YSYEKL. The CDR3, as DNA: TGCGCCAGCAGCCAGGCCTCAATCCCCAGAGGGGGCCGGGAAAAACTGTTTTTT. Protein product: CASSQASIPRGGREKLFF.

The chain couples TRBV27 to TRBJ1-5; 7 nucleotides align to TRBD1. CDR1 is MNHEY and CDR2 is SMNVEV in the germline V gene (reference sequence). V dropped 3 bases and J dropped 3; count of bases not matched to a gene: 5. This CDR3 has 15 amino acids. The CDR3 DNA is TGTGCCAGCAGTTTGATCAGGGGGAACAATCAGCCCCAGCATTTT. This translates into CASSLIRGNNQPQHF.

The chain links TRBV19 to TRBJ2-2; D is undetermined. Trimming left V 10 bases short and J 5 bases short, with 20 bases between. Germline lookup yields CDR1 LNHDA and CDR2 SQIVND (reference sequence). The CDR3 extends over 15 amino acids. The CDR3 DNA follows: TGTGCCACCCACCCTGGCGAGAGAGGAACCGGGGAGCTGTTTTTT. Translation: CATHPGERGTGELFF.

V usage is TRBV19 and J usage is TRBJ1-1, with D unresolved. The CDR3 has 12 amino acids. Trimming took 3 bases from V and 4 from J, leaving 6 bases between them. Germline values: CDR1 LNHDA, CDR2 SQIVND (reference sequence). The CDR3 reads CASSILGTEAFF. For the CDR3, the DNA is TGTGCCAGTAGTATTCTAGGCACTGAAGCTTTCTTT.

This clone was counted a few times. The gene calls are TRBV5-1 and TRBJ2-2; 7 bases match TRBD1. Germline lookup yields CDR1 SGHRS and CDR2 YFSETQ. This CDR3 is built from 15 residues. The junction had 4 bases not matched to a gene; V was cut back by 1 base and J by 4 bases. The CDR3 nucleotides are TGCGCCAGCAGCTTGATGAACAGGGGCACCGGGGAGCTGTTTTTT. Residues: CASSLMNRGTGELFF.

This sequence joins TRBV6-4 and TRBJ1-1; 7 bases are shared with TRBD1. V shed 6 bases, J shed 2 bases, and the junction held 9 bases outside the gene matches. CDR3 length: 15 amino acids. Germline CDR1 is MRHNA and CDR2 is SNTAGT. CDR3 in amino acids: CASREDRAHNTEAFF. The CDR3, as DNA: TGTGCCAGCAGGGAAGACAGGGCCCACAACACTGAAGCTTTCTTT.